This record concerns one T cell receptor (beta chain) sequence. The protocol was immunoSEQ multiplex PCR, while the TCRdb copy is restricted to in-frame clones and leaves out a portion. The table has about 3,600 clones, roughly 76% seen once. This record belongs to a study of T cell repertoires in ileal Crohn's disease. As for the study in general: At surgery, approximately 33% of patients smoked, with median disease duration 7.9 years.

V shed 4 bases and J 10 bases; nucleotides not matched to a gene: 10. CDR1 SGHNT and CDR2 YYREEE come from the germline V gene (reference sequence). The CDR3 consists of 13 residues. Sequencing was carried out using ileal tissue. The chain uses TRBV5-4 and TRBJ1-2, with 7 nucleotides matching TRBD1. The receptor comes from an adult with Crohn's disease. CDR3 sequence (DNA): TGTGCCAGCAGCACCCCCATGGACAGGAACTACACCTTC. Protein sequence: CASSTPMDRNYTF.